The 18 T cell receptor beta chains listed next were all sequenced from one sample in a study of T-cell reconstitution after alpha-beta-depleted transplantation in children. For TCRbeta, the library was prepared with unique molecular identifiers. One entry per CDR3 protein results from TCRdb running MiXCR on the PCR reads. The sample shows about 980,000 distinct CDR3 sequences, around 30% of them seen only once. The sample here was PBMCs, mostly from graft donor cells, taken 360 days after TCRalphabeta/CD19-depleted stem cell transplant. The receptors shown here come from a boy younger than two who had a stem cell transplant for SCID, so the T cells may come from the graft donor.

The chain is built from TRBV5-4 and TRBJ2-2; the D is unclear. Between the trimmed V and J ends, which lost 2 bases and 3 bases, there was a span of 8 bases. The V gene's germline CDR1 is SGHNT and CDR2 YYREEE (reference sequence). This CDR3 spans 14 amino acids. The CDR3 bases are TGTGCCAGCAGCTTTGCCGGATACACCGGGGAGCTGTTTTTT. It codes for CASSFAGYTGELFF.

This clonotype was detected only a few times. The gene calls are TRBV28 and TRBJ1-2; D is possibly TRBD1 (5 bases). V lost 6 bases and J 5 bases, leaving 13 bases between the germline ends. The CDR3 is 13 amino acids. Germline V CDR1 and CDR2: MDHEN, SYDVKM. Here the CDR3 reads CASRSSGSYGYTF. The CDR3 DNA follows: TGTGCCAGCAGGAGTTCAGGGTCGTATGGCTACACCTTC.

The sample holds a few counts of this clonotype. The gene calls are TRBV11-2 and TRBJ2-2; D unclear. Germline V gene sequence: CDR1 SGHAT, CDR2 FQNNGV. V was clipped by 3 bases and J by 4 bases, with 6 bases between them. The CDR3 totals 13 residues. The CDR3 nucleotides are TGTGCCAGCAGCTTGGTCATCACCGGGGAGCTGTTTTTT. Translating gives CASSLVITGELFF.

The rearrangement uses TRBV20-1 and TRBJ2-5; D might be TRBD2 (6 bases). The CDR3 loop spans 14 amino acids. V dropped 5 bases and J dropped 2 bases, with 15 bases sitting between them. The germline gives CDR1 DFQATT, CDR2 SNEGSKA (reference sequence). CDR3 in amino acids: CSAFLAGLQETQYF. The CDR3 DNA reads TGCAGTGCTTTTCTGGCGGGGCTACAAGAGACCCAGTACTTC.

The V and J genes are TRBV6-1 and TRBJ1-2, with 8 bases fitting TRBD1. The CDR3 runs 16 residues. Germline trimming cut 6 bases from V and 3 bases from J; bases unmatched to any gene: 12. The germline V gene has CDR1 MNHNS and CDR2 SASEGT. CDR3: CASRPGQGALYYGYTF. The CDR3 region has the DNA TGTGCCAGCAGACCGGGTCAGGGGGCTTTATACTATGGCTACACCTTC.

In its sample, this clonotype was seen a few times. This chain links TRBV29-1 with TRBJ2-5; 7 nucleotides line up with TRBD1. This CDR3 is 16 amino acids long. Germline V gene sequence: CDR1 SQVTM, CDR2 ANQGSEA. The trim removed 1 base at V and 3 bases at J, leaving 11 bases unmatched. The CDR3 nucleotides are TGCAGCGTTGAAGCCATTACAGGGGTGAGGAAAGAGACCCAGTACTTC. This sequence encodes CSVEAITGVRKETQYF.

This clonotype was observed a few times. The chain employs TRBV5-4 and TRBJ2-1; D remains ambiguous. Trimming took 0 bases from V and 0 from J, leaving 22 bases between them. Per germline, CDR1 SGHNT and CDR2 YYREEE (reference sequence). The CDR3 consists of 20 residues. As DNA, the CDR3 is TGTGCCAGCAGCTTGGGGTATACGGCTACCGGACGAATCTCCTACAATGAGCAGTTCTTC. Translated: CASSLGYTATGRISYNEQFF.

Only a few counts were recorded for this clonotype. CDR3 protein: CASSPHPPRYTGELFF. The CDR3 DNA is TGTGCCAGCAGTCCCCATCCCCCGCGGTACACCGGGGAGCTGTTTTTT. The V call is TRBV12-3 or TRBV12-4, the J call TRBJ2-2; D is uncertain. The V and J ends lost 5 bases and 3 bases respectively, with 16 bases between them. The CDR3 contains 16 residues.

This clonotype came up a few times. The chain recombines TRBV12-3 or TRBV12-4 with TRBJ2-1; no reliable D call. V shed 6 bases and J shed 7 bases, with 10 bases lying between them. The CDR3 runs 12 residues. The DNA of the CDR3 is TGTGCCAGCAGCCATCTTTCTAATGAGCAGTTCTTC. Protein: CASSHLSNEQFF.

The chain joins TRBV12-3 or TRBV12-4 to TRBJ2-1, with D possibly called TRBD1 or TRBD2 (7 bases each). V shed 4 bases and J shed 9 bases, with 22 bases lying between them. The CDR3 spans 16 residues. The CDR3 nucleotides read TGTGCCAGCAGTTGGTCCCTTGGGGGACAGCGGGGTGAGCAGTTCTTC. Translated: CASSWSLGGQRGEQFF.

The chain combines TRBV20-1 with TRBJ1-5; weak D call: TRBD1 (6 bases). This CDR3 has 14 residues. Germline V gene lookup returns CDR1 DFQATT and CDR2 SNEGSKA (reference sequence). V lost 6 bases and J 0 bases, leaving 12 bases between the germline ends. CDR3 loop: CSAETGPSNQPQHF. As DNA, the CDR3 is TGCAGTGCGGAGACAGGTCCTAGCAATCAGCCCCAGCATTTT.

This clonotype occurred a few times. The chain has TRBV5-1 and TRBJ1-1; 7 bases fit TRBD1. Losses at the gene ends were 3 bases for V and 4 bases for J; bases not matched to a gene: 6. This CDR3 has 14 residues. Germline CDR1 reads SGHRS; CDR2 reads YFSETQ. The CDR3 nucleotides are TGCGCCAGCAGCTACACAGGGGTGGCCACTGAAGCTTTCTTT. This codes for CASSYTGVATEAFF. The full variable domain, its missing parts supplied by reference TRBV5-1 and TRBJ1-1, is KAGVTQTPRYLIKTRGQQVTLSCSPISGHRSVSWYQQTPGQGLQFLFEYFSETQRNKGNFPGRFSGRQFSNSRSEMNVSTLELGDSALYLCASSYTGVATEAFFGQGTRLTVV.

Only a few counts were recorded for this clonotype. The chain carries TRBV30 and TRBJ2-7; D is possibly TRBD1 or TRBD2 (5 bases each). The CDR3 length is 14 residues. Germline values: CDR1 GTSNPN, CDR2 SVGIG (reference sequence). The V and J ends lost 0 bases and 4 bases respectively, with 13 bases between them. CDR3 bases: TGTGCCTGGAGTGTCCCGGGGCAGAGGTACGAGCAGTACTTC. It encodes CAWSVPGQRYEQYF.

This clonotype was recorded a few times. A read error may produce the germline difference seen at one junction end. The DNA for the CDR3 is TGTGCCAGCAGGGGGGCAGGGGGCAATCAGCCCCAGCAATTT. This gives the protein CASRGAGGNQPQQF. The V call is TRBV6-1, the J call TRBJ1-5, with 8 positions matching TRBD1. This CDR3 is 14 amino acids long. Germline assignment: CDR1 MNHNS and CDR2 SASEGT.

The J gene is TRBJ1-2, the V gene TRBV5-1; 7 bases agree with TRBD1. V shed 4 bases and J 7 bases; nucleotides not matched to a gene: 7. Germline V gene lookup returns CDR1 SGHRS and CDR2 YFSETQ. The CDR3 is 13 amino acids. The CDR3 DNA sequence: TGCGCCAGCAGCATCTACAGGGGCGGTGGCTACACCTTC. This gives the protein CASSIYRGGGYTF.

The CDR3 nucleotides read TGTGCCAGCAGCCAAGCCTTGGCGAGAGCTTTAGAAAAACTGTTTTTT. This gives the protein CASSQALARALEKLFF. The chain employs TRBV4-2 and TRBJ1-4; D is unresolved. CDR3 length: 16 amino acids. V lost 1 base, J lost 8 bases, and 17 bases lay in between. Looked up from germline, CDR1 is LGHNA and CDR2 is YNFKEQ.

This clonotype was recorded a few times. This chain joins TRBV20-1 and TRBJ2-1; D perhaps matches TRBD2 (5 bases). Germline V gene lookup returns CDR1 DFQATT and CDR2 SNEGSKA (reference sequence). The CDR3 has 14 residues. The germline V and J ends were trimmed by 6 bases and 4 bases, with 16 bases remaining between them. CDR3 region: CSAPRPGIYNEQFF. The CDR3 nucleotides are TGCAGTGCCCCTCGCCCGGGGATTTACAATGAGCAGTTCTTC.

This clonotype was counted a few times. The genes are TRBV5-6 and TRBJ2-1; TRBD2 might be the D (6 bases). Germline V gene sequence: CDR1 SGHDT, CDR2 YYEEEE. The CDR3 sequence is 15 residues long. The V gene lost 0 bases and the J gene lost 5 bases, with 12 bases spanning the gap. DNA of the CDR3: TGTGCCAGCAGCTTGGATTGGGGGGTAGACAATGAGCAGTTCTTC. The encoded protein is CASSLDWGVDNEQFF.